The next 19 T cell receptor beta chains were all read from a single sample in a study of shared clonotypes between healthy human individuals (TCRdb year 2020). Library construction relied on the immunoSEQ multiplex PCR assay. TCRdb retrieved this table from immuneACCESS and kept in-frame rearrangements only. Not all clones are present; in checked studies, unresolved V genes account for under half, and no reason is known for the remainder. The sample table contains 1.5 million to 2.5 million clones; only one count was recorded for about 95% of them. The top ten clonotypes cover approximately 1% of the sample. CD8 naive samples were obtained by positive selection for CCR7 among CD45RO-negative cells, yielding a CD45RA+CCR7+ population from which TemRA cells were excluded. Sequencing was done on a sample of naive CD8+ T cells sorted from blood. What the cell subset or site label conveys for this sample: CD45RA+CCR7+. The receptors were sampled from a man aged 18 to 29 in good health.

The chain joins TRBV13 to TRBJ2-7; TRBD2 might be the D (7 bases). The CDR3 runs 17 residues. In germline, CDR1 is PRHDT, CDR2 FYEKMQ (reference sequence). Deletions cut 4 bases from V and 7 bases from J, with 26 bases between. The CDR3 here is CASSSLGGGFLSWEQYF. CDR3 DNA: TGTGCCAGCAGCTCCCTTGGGGGGGGCTTTCTATCTTGGGAGCAGTACTTC. The variable domain in full, completed from reference TRBV13 and TRBJ2-7, reads AAGVIQSPRHLIKEKRETATLKCYPIPRHDTVYWYQQGPGQDPQFLISFYEKMQSDKGSIPDRFSAQQFSDYHSELNMSSLELGDSALYFCASSSLGGGFLSWEQYFGPGTRLTVT.

This sequence joins TRBV28 and TRBJ2-3; D is uncertain. Germline CDR1 reads MDHEN; CDR2 reads SYDVKM. CDR3 length: 15 amino acids. Deletions cut 2 bases from V and 0 bases from J, with 9 bases between. The CDR3 is CASSLGIGSTDTQYF. CDR3 in DNA: TGTGCCAGCAGTTTAGGGATTGGTAGCACAGATACGCAGTATTTT.

V usage is TRBV7-9 and J usage is TRBJ2-2; D may be TRBD2 (5 bases). The CDR3 contains 16 residues. The V end was cut by 3 bases, the J end by 5 bases, with 16 bases between. Germline V gene data show CDR1 as SEHNR and CDR2 as FQNEAQ (reference sequence). CDR3 sequence: CASSFSLGSITGELFF. The CDR3 nucleotides read TGTGCCAGCAGCTTCAGCTTGGGGAGTATTACCGGGGAGCTGTTTTTT.

The chain uses TRBV9 and TRBJ2-2; 12 nucleotides agree with TRBD1. In germline, CDR1 is SGDLS, CDR2 YYNGEE. The CDR3 contains 16 residues. Unmatched junction bases numbered 7, after V lost 4 bases and J lost 6 bases. The CDR3 region has the DNA TGTGCCAGCAGCTCCGGGACAGGGGGCGTAGCCGGGGAGCTGTTTTTT. Residues: CASSSGTGGVAGELFF.

The chain has TRBV29-1 and TRBJ2-1; 8 nucleotides line up with TRBD2. Germline V CDR1 and CDR2: SQVTM, ANQGSEA. Trimming cost V 0 bases and J 8 bases; bases outside gene matches: 9. This CDR3 contains 15 residues. This chain's CDR3 is CSVEEFQRESHEQFF. CDR3 nucleotides: TGCAGCGTTGAAGAGTTCCAGCGGGAGTCACATGAGCAGTTCTTC.

The chain joins TRBV5-6 to TRBJ2-3; possibly TRBD2 for D (7 bases). This CDR3 is built from 15 residues. V gave up 0 bases and J gave up 5 bases, with 13 bases separating them. CDR1 SGHDT and CDR2 YYEEEE come from the germline V gene. CDR3: CASSLGGGAQDTQYF. CDR3 bases: TGTGCCAGCAGCTTGGGAGGGGGGGCCCAAGATACGCAGTATTTT.

The genes are TRBV5-6 and TRBJ1-2, with D tentatively TRBD1 (5 bases). The CDR3 contains 19 residues. Germline V gene sequence: CDR1 SGHDT, CDR2 YYEEEE. V was shortened by 3 bases and J by 0 bases, with 24 bases between the two germline ends. CDR3 nucleotide sequence: TGTGCCAGCAGCTCAACCTACGGGGGTGGAGGGAGTTCTAACTATGGCTACACCTTC. Protein sequence: CASSSTYGGGGSSNYGYTF.

In the case of this clone: The identical CDR3 is also encoded by other nucleotide sequences in the sample. The genes are TRBV4-1 and TRBJ1-6, with no clear D. CDR3 length: 15 amino acids. V lost 4 bases to trimming and J lost 4 bases, with 11 bases between them. CDR1 MGHRA and CDR2 YSYEKL come from the germline V gene. The CDR3 bases are TGCGCCAGCAGCCCCTCGGAAACATATAATTCACCCCTCCACTTT. Amino acid sequence: CASSPSETYNSPLHF.

CDR3 sequence: CASSSQGLGGYTF. The CDR3 nucleotides are TGTGCCAGCAGCTCACAGGGTTTAGGTGGCTACACCTTC. The chain couples TRBV9 to TRBJ1-2; tentative D call: TRBD1 (6 bases). The CDR3 loop spans 13 amino acids. Per the germline V gene, CDR1 is SGDLS and CDR2 is YYNGEE. Trimming cost V 4 bases and J 7 bases, with 14 bases left between them.

Concerning this clone itself: Other DNA sequences in the same sample also yield this CDR3. This rearrangement joins TRBV27 to TRBJ2-7; TRBD1 agrees at 8 bases. The CDR3 is 14 residues long. Per the germline V gene, CDR1 is MNHEY and CDR2 is SMNVEV (reference sequence). V was pared by 6 bases and J by 2 bases, with 6 bases of the junction left unmatched. CDR3 nucleotides: TGTGCCAGCAGCCCCGGGACAGGTCCCTACGAGCAGTACTTC. It specifies CASSPGTGPYEQYF.

The CDR3 bases are TGTGCCAGCAGCTGGACAGCCATCACGTTTGAGTACGAGCAGTACTTC. Its translation is CASSWTAITFEYEQYF. The chain employs TRBV2 and TRBJ2-7; D might be TRBD1 (6 bases). V dropped 6 bases and J dropped 4 bases, with 22 bases sitting between them. The germline V gene has CDR1 SNHLY and CDR2 FYNNEI. This CDR3 spans 16 amino acids.

The V gene is TRBV4-1, the J gene TRBJ1-1, with 7 bases that match TRBD1. CDR1 MGHRA and CDR2 YSYEKL come from the germline V gene. This CDR3 region has 12 residues. V shed 4 bases, J shed 7 bases, and the junction held 3 bases outside the gene matches. CDR3 protein: CASSLGGSEAFF. The CDR3, as DNA: TGCGCCAGCAGCCTAGGGGGCAGTGAAGCTTTCTTT.

As regards this clone: The same CDR3 arises from other DNA sequences in this sample as well. V usage is TRBV11-2 and J usage is TRBJ2-1, with a possible D match to TRBD1 (5 bases). V gave up 3 bases and J gave up 8 bases, with 5 bases separating them. The CDR3 loop spans 11 amino acids. The germline CDR1 and CDR2 sequences are SGHAT and FQNNGV. Written as DNA, the CDR3 is TGTGCCAGCAGCTTGGGGCATGAGCAGTTCTTC. As protein: CASSLGHEQFF.

This sequence joins TRBV2 and TRBJ1-4, with D perhaps matching TRBD1 (5 bases). Germline V gene lookup returns CDR1 SNHLY and CDR2 FYNNEI. This CDR3 spans 13 amino acids. Trimming cost V 11 bases and J 8 bases, with 18 bases left between them. The CDR3 DNA reads TGTGCCTTCCACCCGGGCTGGGGGGAAAAACTGTTTTTT. This translates into CAFHPGWGEKLFF. The variable domain in full, completed from reference TRBV2 and TRBJ1-4, reads EPEVTQTPSHQVTQMGQEVILRCVPISNHLYFYWYRQILGQKVEFLVSFYNNEISEKSEIFDDQFSVERPDGSNFTLKIRSTKLEDSAMYFCAFHPGWGEKLFFGSGTQLSVL.

The chain recombines TRBV5-1 with TRBJ2-7; the D is unclear. The CDR3 is 13 residues long. Trimming cost V 2 bases and J 1 base, with 7 bases left between them. In germline, CDR1 is SGHRS, CDR2 YFSETQ. The CDR3 nucleotides read TGCGCCAGCAGCTTCGAGGAATCCTACGAGCAGTACTTC. Protein product: CASSFEESYEQYF.

The CDR3 DNA reads as TGTGCCAGCAGCCGAGGGCCGGGGACAGGGGACTTTAACTATGGCTACACCTTC. Protein product: CASSRGPGTGDFNYGYTF. The rearrangement joins TRBV11-2 to TRBJ1-2; 10 bases are shared with TRBD1. With 5 bases clipped from V and 1 base from J, the junction kept 13 bases outside the gene matches. The CDR3 loop spans 18 amino acids. Germline V lookup: CDR1 SGHAT, CDR2 FQNNGV.

Here the CDR3 DNA reads TGTGCCAGCAGTTTATTCAGCGGGGCCCCACCGGAGACCCAGTACTTC. It specifies CASSLFSGAPPETQYF. The V and J genes are TRBV27 and TRBJ2-5, with TRBD2 matching 7 bases. This CDR3 is built from 16 residues. Germline CDR1 reads MNHEY; CDR2 reads SMNVEV (reference sequence). V trimming: 1 base; J trimming: 5 bases; junction bases outside the gene matches: 10.

The rearrangement uses TRBV25-1 and TRBJ1-2; 7 bases are a match to TRBD1. V was pared by 2 bases and J by 8 bases, with 20 bases of the junction left unmatched. The CDR3 is made up of 18 amino acids. CDR1 MGHDK and CDR2 SYGVNS come from the germline V gene. The CDR3 loop is CASSEPSPTGTASWGYTF. The CDR3, as DNA: TGTGCCAGCAGTGAACCCAGCCCTACCGGGACAGCCTCCTGGGGCTACACCTTC.

About this clone: The sample holds other DNA sequences that translate to the same CDR3. The chain links TRBV28 to TRBJ2-7, with 7 bases that match TRBD1. V trimming: 2 bases; J trimming: 0 bases; junction bases outside the gene matches: 1. The CDR3 sequence is 14 residues long. The germline V gene encodes CDR1 MDHEN and CDR2 SYDVKM. The CDR3: CASSLRGLSYEQYF. CDR3 coding DNA: TGTGCCAGCAGTTTAAGGGGGCTCTCCTACGAGCAGTACTTC.